The 25 T cell receptor beta chains below were found in one sample sequenced in a study of blood T cell repertoires in COVID-19 (dated by TCRdb to 2020 to 2021). Library preparation used the immunoSEQ multiplex PCR assay. TCRdb took over this immuneACCESS table, retaining in-frame rearrangements with V and J assigned. Such tables are incomplete; in checked studies, under half of the missing clones stem from an unresolved V gene, and the remainder is unexplained. The sample data list tens of thousands of clones, and over 75% of these were observed just once. Around 30% of the sample goes to the ten largest clones. Sequencing was carried out using peripheral blood. These receptors were collected from a man aged 45-65 years with acute or convalescent COVID-19.

The gene calls are TRBV6-1 and TRBJ2-7; the D is unclear. Germline V gene sequence: CDR1 MNHNS, CDR2 SASEGT. CDR3 length equals 12 residues. V lost 0 bases to trimming and J lost 4 bases, with 4 bases between them. The CDR3 DNA reads as TGTGCCAGCAGTGAAGCGCGGTACGAGCAGTACTTC. Encoded protein: CASSEARYEQYF.

V and J are TRBV7-9 and TRBJ1-1; D uncertain. V lost 1 base and J lost 3, with 6 bases in between. The CDR3 runs to 13 residues. Germline V lookup: CDR1 SEHNR, CDR2 FQNEAQ (reference sequence). CDR3 loop: CASSLVTDTEAFF. The CDR3 nucleotides read TGTGCCAGCAGCTTAGTCACAGACACTGAAGCTTTCTTT.

J is TRBJ1-4 and V is TRBV12-3 or TRBV12-4; D gene uncertain. This CDR3 has 13 residues. V lost 7 bases to trimming and J lost 8 bases, with 14 bases between them. The DNA of the CDR3 is TGTGCCAGCACTAGCTGGGGTGGGGAAAAACTGTTTTTT. This gives the protein CASTSWGGEKLFF.

In its sample, this clone was seen once. The chain recombines TRBV18 with TRBJ2-6; no clear D. V gave up 6 bases and J gave up 2 bases, with 23 bases separating them. This CDR3 has 19 residues. Germline CDR1 is KGHSH and CDR2 is LQKENI. In nucleotides, the CDR3 is TGTGCCAGCTCTATTCTCCAAGGAAGGTGGAGAACTGGGGCCAACGTCCTGACTTTC. Translated, it gives CASSILQGRWRTGANVLTF.

This chain uses TRBV27 with TRBJ1-5; TRBD1 matches at 9 bases. Per germline, CDR1 MNHEY and CDR2 SMNVEV (reference sequence). The CDR3 spans 17 residues. The ends lost 2 bases at V and 4 bases at J; junction bases unmatched: 9. The CDR3 reads CASSLHPPGQGNQPQHF. In nucleotides, the CDR3 is TGTGCCAGCAGTTTACATCCTCCGGGACAGGGAAATCAGCCCCAGCATTTT.

The chain employs TRBV11-3 and TRBJ1-5; maybe TRBD1 (5 bases). Deletions cut 0 bases from V and 2 bases from J, with 11 bases between. CDR3 length: 16 amino acids. CDR1 and CDR2 from the germline V gene are SGHNT and YENEEA. Here the CDR3 DNA reads TGTGCCAGCAGCTTAGAACAGGATAATCGCAATCAGCCCCAGCATTTT. Residues: CASSLEQDNRNQPQHF.

The V call is TRBV27, the J call TRBJ1-6; D is ambiguous. This CDR3 spans 14 amino acids. CDR1 is MNHEY, CDR2 SMNVEV, per germline (reference sequence). The V and J ends lost 2 bases and 6 bases respectively, with 8 bases between them. The CDR3 DNA sequence: TGTGCCAGCAGTTTACTTCCCCGTAATTCACCCCTCCACTTT. It encodes CASSLLPRNSPLHF.

This clone was seen only once. The chain has TRBV6-5 and TRBJ2-7, with 9 bases identical to TRBD1. The germline V gene encodes CDR1 MNHEY and CDR2 SVGAGI. V was clipped by 8 bases and J by 3 bases; unmatched bases: 8. CDR3 length equals 14 residues. CDR3: CASRTGTGFYEQYF. DNA for the CDR3: TGTGCCAGCCGAACCGGGACAGGGTTCTACGAGCAGTACTTC.

This clone was detected once. The chain recombines TRBV6-5 with TRBJ1-1; 8 bases match TRBD1. Unmatched junction bases numbered 4, after V lost 6 bases and J lost 4 bases. This CDR3 has 13 residues. Germline loops: CDR1 MNHEY, CDR2 SVGAGI. The CDR3 spells CASRRQGTTEAFF. The CDR3 DNA is TGTGCCAGCAGGAGACAGGGGACCACTGAAGCTTTCTTT.

DNA for the CDR3: TGTGCCAGCGGGGGCGAAACCTACGAGCAGTACTTC. Translating it yields CASGGETYEQYF. The chain has TRBV6-6 and TRBJ2-7, with D maybe TRBD1 (6 bases). Per the germline V gene, CDR1 is MNHNY and CDR2 is SVGAGI (reference sequence). The CDR3 sequence is 12 residues long. Trimming removed 8 bases at V and 2 bases at J, with 10 bases between.

This clone was seen a single time. The chain is built from TRBV5-5 and TRBJ2-2, with TRBD1 as a possible D gene (5 bases). The germline gives CDR1 SGHKS, CDR2 YYEKEE (reference sequence). Trimming stripped 7 bases from V and 1 base from J, with 11 bases between. The CDR3 contains 14 residues. This chain's CDR3 is CASAPQVNTGELFF. CDR3 DNA sequence: TGTGCCAGCGCCCCACAGGTGAACACCGGGGAGCTGTTTTTT.

The J gene is TRBJ1-5, the V gene TRBV7-2; a possible D gene is TRBD1 (6 bases). The V end was cut by 4 bases, the J end by 3 bases, with 13 bases between. In germline, CDR1 is SGHTA, CDR2 FQGNSA. This CDR3 region has 15 residues. The CDR3 sequence: CASSYTSGANQPQHF. The CDR3 DNA sequence: TGTGCCAGCAGCTATACCTCAGGGGCCAATCAGCCCCAGCATTTT.

The rearrangement uses TRBV25-1 and TRBJ2-1; 7 bases match TRBD2. Trimming at V came to 6 bases and at J to 4 bases, leaving 9 bases not matched to a gene. The CDR3 is made up of 15 amino acids. The germline CDR1 and CDR2 sequences are MGHDK and SYGVNS. The CDR3 here is CASSPRGAGYNEQFF. The CDR3 nucleotides read TGTGCCAGCAGCCCCCGGGGAGCGGGGTACAATGAGCAGTTCTTC.

The V and J genes are TRBV6-2 or TRBV6-3 and TRBJ1-2, with D tentatively TRBD1 (5 bases). The CDR3 is 14 residues long. Germline assignment: CDR1 MNHEY and CDR2 SVGEGT. Trimming pared 1 base from V and 6 bases from J, leaving 12 bases between. The DNA of the CDR3 is TGTGCCAGCAGTTACTATGGTGGAGGGGATGGCTACACCTTC. Its protein product is CASSYYGGGDGYTF.

The V gene is TRBV29-1, the J gene TRBJ2-5, with 11 bases aligning to TRBD2. The CDR3 length is 13 residues. Germline CDR1 reads SQVTM; CDR2 reads ANQGSEA. The ends lost 7 bases at V and 2 bases at J; junction bases unmatched: 3. This CDR3 is CSARLAGQETQYF. The CDR3 nucleotides are TGCAGCGCTAGACTAGCGGGGCAAGAGACCCAGTACTTC.

This chain links TRBV18 with TRBJ2-4; 9 bases are a match to TRBD1. Germline lookup yields CDR1 KGHSH and CDR2 LQKENI. The junction had 12 bases not matched to a gene; V was cut back by 0 bases and J by 0 bases. There are 20 residues in the CDR3. This CDR3 reads CASSPPGGQGGEKAKNIQYF. In DNA, the CDR3 is TGTGCCAGCTCACCACCAGGGGGACAGGGTGGGGAGAAAGCCAAAAACATTCAGTACTTC.

This rearrangement joins TRBV2 to TRBJ1-1; tentative D call: TRBD1 (6 bases). The CDR3 totals 12 residues. The germline V gene has CDR1 SNHLY and CDR2 FYNNEI. The V end lost 4 bases, the J end lost 6 bases, and 9 bases lay between the germline ends. CDR3 sequence (DNA): TGTGCCAGCAGTGGAGGGGGTCCTGAAGCTTTCTTT. Residues: CASSGGGPEAFF. The full variable domain, completed using reference TRBV2 and TRBJ1-1, is EPEVTQTPSHQVTQMGQEVILRCVPISNHLYFYWYRQILGQKVEFLVSFYNNEISEKSEIFDDQFSVERPDGSNFTLKIRSTKLEDSAMYFCASSGGGPEAFFGQGTRLTVV.

The gene calls are TRBV12-3 or TRBV12-4 and TRBJ1-2; tentatively, D is TRBD1 (6 bases). CDR3 size: 13 residues. V lost 3 bases to trimming and J lost 6 bases, with 11 bases between them. The CDR3 bases are TGTGCCAGCAGTTTTTCCAGGGGCCATGGCTACACCTTC. This translates into CASSFSRGHGYTF.

The chain has TRBV27 and TRBJ2-7; 10 nucleotides match TRBD1. The length of the CDR3 is 15 residues. The germline gives CDR1 MNHEY, CDR2 SMNVEV (reference sequence). V shed 6 bases and J 4 bases; nucleotides not matched to a gene: 9. CDR3 protein: CASSGTGARSYEQYF. In nucleotides, the CDR3 is TGTGCCAGCAGCGGGACAGGGGCCCGGTCGTACGAGCAGTACTTC.

The rearrangement uses TRBV2 and TRBJ1-1, with 7 nucleotides matching TRBD1. The CDR3 extends over 13 amino acids. Germline V gives CDR1 SNHLY, CDR2 FYNNEI. The V gene end was trimmed by 6 bases and the J gene end by 4 bases; junction bases not matched to a gene: 5. CDR3 protein: CASSENRGTEAFF. DNA for the CDR3: TGTGCCAGCAGCGAGAACAGGGGCACTGAAGCTTTCTTT.

The V and J genes are TRBV18 and TRBJ2-3; 10 nucleotides match TRBD2. V gave up 6 bases and J gave up 1 base; unmatched junction bases: 4. The CDR3 sequence is 15 residues long. Germline V lookup: CDR1 KGHSH, CDR2 LQKENI. The CDR3 region has the DNA TGTGCCAGCTCCGCAACTAGCGGGGGCACAGATACGCAGTATTTT. The encoded protein is CASSATSGGTDTQYF.

The V gene is TRBV27, the J gene TRBJ1-6; D ambiguous. V was pared by 5 bases and J by 4 bases, with 6 bases between. The CDR3 is made up of 13 amino acids. Germline values: CDR1 MNHEY, CDR2 SMNVEV (reference sequence). The CDR3 loop is CASSRAYNSPLHF. In DNA form, the CDR3 reads TGTGCCAGCAGTCGCGCGTATAATTCACCCCTCCACTTT.

This chain uses TRBV5-8 with TRBJ2-5; D perhaps matches TRBD1 (6 bases). The V and J ends lost 4 bases and 4 bases respectively, with 14 bases between them. The CDR3 extends over 14 amino acids. Germline loops: CDR1 SGHTS, CDR2 YDEGEE. CDR3 region: CASSRGHQGETQYF. The CDR3 DNA reads as TGTGCCAGCAGCAGGGGACACCAGGGAGAGACCCAGTACTTC.

The rearrangement links TRBV5-5 to TRBJ2-3; 7 bases fit TRBD1. In germline, CDR1 is SGHKS, CDR2 YYEKEE (reference sequence). The CDR3 length is 15 residues. V gave up 0 bases and J gave up 6 bases; unmatched junction bases: 7. CDR3 DNA sequence: TGTGCCAGCAGCTTGGCCAGAGGGGGCCTGGATACGCAGTATTTT. Amino acid sequence: CASSLARGGLDTQYF.

The chain recombines TRBV18 with TRBJ1-1, with D tentatively TRBD1 (6 bases). The V gene lost 5 bases and the J gene lost 0 bases, with 16 bases spanning the gap. Germline CDR1 is KGHSH and CDR2 is LQKENI. This CDR3 is built from 16 residues. The DNA of the CDR3 is TGTGCCAGCTCAAGGGAAGATTCAGGGGTGAACACTGAAGCTTTCTTT. Encoded protein: CASSREDSGVNTEAFF.